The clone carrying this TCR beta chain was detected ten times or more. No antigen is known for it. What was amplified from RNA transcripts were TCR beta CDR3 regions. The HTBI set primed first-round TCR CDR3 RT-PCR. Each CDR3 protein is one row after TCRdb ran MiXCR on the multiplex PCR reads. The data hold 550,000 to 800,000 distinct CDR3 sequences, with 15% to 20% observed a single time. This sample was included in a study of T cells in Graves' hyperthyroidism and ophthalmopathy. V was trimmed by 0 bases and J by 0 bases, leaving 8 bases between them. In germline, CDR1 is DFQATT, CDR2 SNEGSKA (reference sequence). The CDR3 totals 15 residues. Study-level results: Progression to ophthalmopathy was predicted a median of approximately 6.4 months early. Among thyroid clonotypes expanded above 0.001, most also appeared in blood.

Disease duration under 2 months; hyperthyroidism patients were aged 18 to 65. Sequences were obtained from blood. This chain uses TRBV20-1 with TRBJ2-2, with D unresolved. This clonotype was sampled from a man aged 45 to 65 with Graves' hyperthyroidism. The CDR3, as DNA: TGCAGTGCTAGAGATCTACGGGCGAACACCGGGGAGCTGTTTTTT. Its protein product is CSARDLRANTGELFF.